This entry lists 32 T cell receptor beta chains sequenced from one sample in a study of T-cell reconstitution after alpha-beta-depleted transplantation in children. Unique molecular identifiers were used to barcode this TCRbeta library. In TCRdb, the PCR reads were re-called with MiXCR into one record per CDR3 protein. The sample has about 610,000 distinct CDR3 sequences, roughly a tenth seen once. The starting material was PBMCs from the stem cell graft donor, obtained from the stem cell graft. Receptors originate from a human donor who donated a stem cell graft to a child with acute myeloid leukemia.

This clonotype came up a few times. One junction end disagrees with the germline gene, perhaps due to a read error. The chain links TRBV7-7 to TRBJ2-7; 8 positions match TRBD2. CDR3 length: 15 amino acids. Germline V CDR1 and CDR2: SSHAT, FNYEAQ (reference sequence). The CDR3 is CASSLSLAGGSEQYF. Written as DNA, the CDR3 is TGTGCTAGCAGCTTAAGTTTGGCGGGAGGTAGCGAGCAGTACTTC.

V gene TRBV28 combines with J gene TRBJ2-3; possibly TRBD2 for D (6 bases). CDR1 MDHEN and CDR2 SYDVKM come from the germline V gene. The CDR3 sequence is 18 residues long. The V end was cut by 8 bases, the J end by 0 bases, with 24 bases between. The CDR3 reads CASLPLLPSEPSTDTQYF. The DNA for the CDR3 is TGTGCCAGCCTCCCACTCCTTCCTAGCGAGCCTAGCACAGATACGCAGTATTTT.

CDR3 sequence reads: CSAPEPGLPNNEQFF. Here the CDR3 DNA reads TGCAGTGCACCAGAGCCGGGACTACCTAACAATGAGCAGTTCTTC. The V and J genes are TRBV20-1 and TRBJ2-1; TRBD2 matches 7 bases. This CDR3 spans 15 amino acids. CDR1 and CDR2 from the germline V gene are DFQATT and SNEGSKA (reference sequence). The V gene end was trimmed by 6 bases and the J gene end by 5 bases; junction bases not matched to a gene: 13.

This clonotype was recorded at least ten times. This chain joins TRBV20-1 and TRBJ2-7; D perhaps matches TRBD1 (5 bases). The V and J ends lost 5 bases and 3 bases respectively, with 20 bases between them. Germline V gene data show CDR1 as DFQATT and CDR2 as SNEGSKA (reference sequence). The CDR3 contains 15 residues. The CDR3 nucleotides read TGCAGTGCTTCGTCTTCCCCGGACATGTACTACGAGCAGTACTTC. Translation: CSASSSPDMYYEQYF.

The gene calls are TRBV20-1 and TRBJ2-3; the D gene is possibly TRBD2 (6 bases). The CDR3 is 14 residues long. Per germline, CDR1 DFQATT and CDR2 SNEGSKA (reference sequence). V was cut by 4 bases and J by 0 bases, with 11 bases left in between. The CDR3 loop reads CSAIPGTSTDTQYF. As DNA, the CDR3 is TGCAGTGCTATTCCGGGGACTAGCACAGATACGCAGTATTTT.

This clonotype was seen repeatedly, ten times or more. The gene calls are TRBV10-3 and TRBJ2-5; a possible D gene is TRBD2 (5 bases). The CDR3 length is 14 residues. The germline V gene has CDR1 ENHRY and CDR2 SYGVKD. The ends were cut back, 3 bases at V and 1 base at J, with 9 bases in the middle. This CDR3 is CAISDWLAQETQYF. The CDR3 nucleotides are TGTGCCATCAGTGATTGGCTAGCCCAAGAGACCCAGTACTTC.

The chain's CDR3 is CASSLDGGGADTQYF. As DNA, the CDR3 is TGCGCCAGCAGCTTGGATGGGGGAGGGGCAGATACGCAGTATTTT. This sequence joins TRBV5-1 and TRBJ2-3, with TRBD2 matching over 7 bases. Trimming removed 0 bases from V and 4 bases from J; junction bases left unmatched: 5. CDR1 is SGHRS, CDR2 YFSETQ, per germline. There are 15 residues in the CDR3. Drawing the rest from reference TRBV5-1 and TRBJ2-3, the complete variable domain is KAGVTQTPRYLIKTRGQQVTLSCSPISGHRSVSWYQQTPGQGLQFLFEYFSETQRNKGNFPGRFSGRQFSNSRSEMNVSTLELGDSALYLCASSLDGGGADTQYFGPGTRLTVL.

This clonotype was seen at least ten times. This sequence joins TRBV7-2 and TRBJ2-7; D might be TRBD1 (5 bases). Germline-derived CDR1 and CDR2 are SGHTA and FQGNSA. The ends were cut back, 6 bases at V and 2 bases at J, with 14 bases in the middle. The CDR3 has 14 residues. CDR3 nucleotide sequence: TGTGCCAGCAGTCAAGATTGGGGCACCTACGAGCAGTACTTC. It yields the protein CASSQDWGTYEQYF.

The chain employs TRBV15 and TRBJ2-7; 8 nucleotides line up with TRBD2. Looked up from germline, CDR1 is LNHNV and CDR2 is YYDKDF (reference sequence). V lost 0 bases, J lost 7 bases, and 8 bases stayed unmatched. This CDR3 region has 15 residues. The CDR3, as DNA: TGTGCCACCAGCAGAGATGTAGCGGGGAGTGGGGAGCAGTACTTC. The encoded protein is CATSRDVAGSGEQYF. Complete variable domain (other parts from reference TRBV15 and TRBJ2-7): DAMVIQNPRYQVTQFGKPVTLSCSQTLNHNVMYWYQQKSSQAPKLLFHYYDKDFNNEADTPDNFQSRRPNTSFCFLDIRSPGLGDTAMYLCATSRDVAGSGEQYFGPGTRLTVT.

The rearrangement uses TRBV11-2 and TRBJ2-7; 8 nucleotides align to TRBD2. The CDR3 totals 14 residues. Germline CDR1 reads SGHAT; CDR2 reads FQNNGV. Trimming took 7 bases from V and 5 from J; bases not matched to a gene: 10. This CDR3 is CASTGGGPPHEQYF. DNA of the CDR3: TGTGCCAGCACCGGGGGGGGACCCCCCCACGAGCAGTACTTC.

This clonotype was seen at least ten times. The rearrangement joins TRBV6-2 or TRBV6-3 to TRBJ2-4; the match to TRBD1 covers 7 bases. Germline CDR1 is MNHEY and CDR2 is SVGEGT. CDR3 length: 15 residues. The junction had 4 bases not matched to a gene; V was cut back by 5 bases and J by 0 bases. The CDR3 DNA sequence: TGTGCCAGCAGTCTGACAGGGATAGCCAAAAACATTCAGTACTTC. This encodes CASSLTGIAKNIQYF.

The V and J genes are TRBV29-1 and TRBJ1-5, with TRBD1 matching over 7 bases. This CDR3 spans 14 amino acids. Germline values: CDR1 SQVTM, CDR2 ANQGSEA. V shed 6 bases, J shed 0 bases, and the junction held 5 bases outside the gene matches. The CDR3 sequence: CSVRTGNSNQPQHF. CDR3 DNA sequence: TGCAGCGTCCGGACAGGTAATAGCAATCAGCCCCAGCATTTT.

The chain has TRBV20-1 and TRBJ2-1; TRBD2 agrees at 8 bases. The CDR3 contains 16 residues. Per the germline V gene, CDR1 is DFQATT and CDR2 is SNEGSKA (reference sequence). V lost 0 bases, J lost 4 bases, and 8 bases stayed unmatched. CDR3 sequence reads: CSARDRTGGRYNEQFF. The CDR3 bases are TGCAGTGCTAGAGATCGTACGGGAGGGAGGTACAATGAGCAGTTCTTC.

The CDR3 is CASTPGQANEKLFF. Written as DNA, the CDR3 is TGTGCCAGCACCCCCGGACAGGCTAATGAAAAACTGTTTTTT. The rearrangement links TRBV12-3 or TRBV12-4 to TRBJ1-4; TRBD1 agrees at 7 bases. The CDR3 runs 14 residues. The V and J ends lost 7 bases and 3 bases, in that order; junction bases with no gene match: 5.

This chain links TRBV3-1 with TRBJ2-1, with 9 bases fitting TRBD2. The CDR3 spans 17 residues. Germline assignment: CDR1 LGHDT and CDR2 YNNKEL (reference sequence). Here the CDR3 reads CATERGAGGRSYNEQFF. The CDR3 coding sequence is TGTGCTACCGAACGAGGGGCGGGAGGGAGGTCCTACAATGAGCAGTTCTTC.

This clonotype was counted between two and nine times. Because the CDR3's place on the DNA is in doubt, the DNA is left out and the CDR3 is given as listed by TCRdb. The genes are TRBV7-2 and TRBJ1-1; the D call of TRBD1 is as the table states it, not checked on the DNA. CDR1 and CDR2 (germline): SGHTA, FQGNSA. Inclusive of both ends, the CDR3 amounts to 12 amino acids. CDR3 region: CASSFGTGATFF.

This clonotype was detected ten times or more. The rearrangement uses TRBV5-1 and TRBJ1-4, with 9 bases fitting TRBD1. The CDR3 loop spans 16 amino acids. Germline-derived CDR1 and CDR2 are SGHRS and YFSETQ. J lost 2 bases, V lost 4 bases, and 6 bases had no gene match. CDR3 amino acids: CASSQDRGTTNEKLFF. In DNA form, the CDR3 reads TGCGCCAGCAGCCAGGACAGGGGTACCACTAATGAAAAACTGTTTTTT.

This clonotype showed up many times. The rearrangement uses TRBV20-1 and TRBJ1-3; tentative D call: TRBD1 (6 bases). Germline V gives CDR1 DFQATT, CDR2 SNEGSKA (reference sequence). The CDR3 contains 15 residues. V was shortened by 7 bases and J by 2 bases, with 18 bases between the two germline ends. The CDR3 sequence: CSVATGLFTGNTIYF. CDR3 DNA: TGCAGTGTGGCAACAGGGTTGTTTACTGGAAACACCATATATTTT.

This clonotype was recorded at least ten times. This rearrangement joins TRBV20-1 to TRBJ2-7, with 9 bases matching TRBD1. V lost 4 bases to trimming and J lost 3 bases; unmatched junction nucleotides: 1. The CDR3 sequence is 12 residues long. CDR1 is DFQATT and CDR2 is SNEGSKA in the germline V gene (reference sequence). For the CDR3, the DNA is TGCAGTGCTACGGACAGGGGCTACGAGCAGTACTTC. Protein sequence: CSATDRGYEQYF.

The chain joins TRBV29-1 to TRBJ2-7, with D perhaps TRBD1 (6 bases). Germline V gene data show CDR1 as SQVTM and CDR2 as ANQGSEA. V gave up 4 bases and J gave up 4 bases, with 29 bases separating them. This CDR3 has 18 amino acids. The CDR3 DNA is TGCAGCGTTGTAGGAAGCCCGGGGACATTTCAAGGAGTTTACGAGCAGTACTTC. This translates into CSVVGSPGTFQGVYEQYF.

This clonotype has a handful of counts. V and J are TRBV5-1 and TRBJ2-5, with TRBD2 matching over 8 bases. Germline V gives CDR1 SGHRS, CDR2 YFSETQ. CDR3 length: 16 amino acids. Trimming took 3 bases from V and 5 from J; bases not matched to a gene: 12. CDR3 coding DNA: TGCGCCAGCAGCTGGGGGACTAGTCCGTCCGAGGAGACCCAGTACTTC. Its protein is CASSWGTSPSEETQYF.

This clonotype was counted between two and nine times. V gene TRBV21-1 combines with J gene TRBJ2-7; the table names TRBD2, a call not compared with the DNA. TRBV21-1 is a listed pseudogene. The CDR3 has 15 residues. DNA for the CDR3: TGTGCCAGCCCCAGGGGGACTAGCGGGTTCTACGAGCAGTACTTC. Protein product: CASPRGTSGFYEQYF.

This clonotype was seen many times. V gene TRBV3-1 combines with J gene TRBJ2-1; D remains ambiguous. Germline V gene data show CDR1 as LGHDT and CDR2 as YNNKEL (reference sequence). The V end lost 1 base, the J end lost 7 bases, and 8 bases lay between the germline ends. CDR3 size: 13 residues. CDR3 sequence reads: CASSQAKVNEQFF. The CDR3 DNA reads TGTGCCAGCAGCCAAGCTAAGGTGAATGAGCAGTTCTTC.

This clonotype was recorded many times. The J gene is TRBJ1-6, the V gene TRBV20-1, with D perhaps TRBD1 (5 bases). The length of the CDR3 is 14 residues. The germline V and J ends were trimmed by 3 bases and 5 bases, with 11 bases remaining between them. CDR1 DFQATT and CDR2 SNEGSKA come from the germline V gene (reference sequence). CDR3 bases: TGCAGTGCTAGGACAGCCAGTCATAATTCACCCCTCCACTTT. The encoded protein is CSARTASHNSPLHF.

This clonotype was seen more than once but under ten times. The chain joins TRBV20-1 to TRBJ1-5; D is uncertain. CDR1 and CDR2 from the germline V gene are DFQATT and SNEGSKA (reference sequence). CDR3 length: 13 amino acids. The V end was cut by 3 bases, the J end by 5 bases, with 11 bases between. The CDR3 DNA is TGCAGTGCTAGCAGGACGTGGGATCAGCCCCAGCATTTT. The encoded protein is CSASRTWDQPQHF.

This clonotype occurred many times. The chain combines TRBV20-1 with TRBJ2-7, with 10 bases lining up with TRBD1. J was trimmed by 3 bases and V by 1 base; bases with no gene match: 3. The CDR3 contains 14 residues. Germline values: CDR1 DFQATT, CDR2 SNEGSKA (reference sequence). The CDR3 region has the DNA TGCAGTGCTAGAGCCGGGACAGGGGACTACGAGCAGTACTTC. This translates into CSARAGTGDYEQYF.

Notes on this clonotype: A much larger clone differs from this one at a single base, so this may be a read error. The chain links TRBV11-3 to TRBJ2-2; 10 bases match TRBD2. Germline V gene lookup returns CDR1 SGHNT and CDR2 YENEEA. J lost 6 bases, V lost 4 bases, and 8 bases had no gene match. The length of the CDR3 is 16 residues. The CDR3 is CASSSGLADYAGELFF. DNA of the CDR3: TGTGCCAGCAGCTCAGGACTAGCGGACTACGCCGGGGAGCTGTTTTTT.

This clonotype was counted only a few times. The chain uses TRBV6-1 and TRBJ2-7; tentatively, D is TRBD1 or TRBD2 (5 bases each). Trimming stripped 3 bases from V and 0 bases from J, with 12 bases between. Germline CDR1 MNHNS, CDR2 SASEGT. The CDR3 runs to 15 residues. The CDR3: CASSDLGTLSYEQYF. CDR3 nucleotides: TGTGCCAGCAGTGACTTGGGGACCCTCTCCTACGAGCAGTACTTC.

This clonotype was detected many times. The rearrangement uses TRBV6-1 and TRBJ2-2; tentatively, D is TRBD2 (5 bases). The V end was cut by 10 bases, the J end by 7 bases, with 19 bases between. The CDR3 loop spans 14 amino acids. Germline CDR1 reads MNHNS; CDR2 reads SASEGT. The CDR3 bases are TGTGCCACTAAAAAAAATAACCGGGACGGGGAGCTGTTTTTT. This codes for CATKKNNRDGELFF.

This clonotype was counted a few times. The V gene is TRBV27, the J gene TRBJ1-4, with D tentatively TRBD1 (6 bases). Germline V lookup: CDR1 MNHEY, CDR2 SMNVEV (reference sequence). CDR3 size: 14 residues. Trimming removed 6 bases at V and 3 bases at J, with 11 bases between. As DNA, the CDR3 is TGTGCCAGCAGACTACAGGGATCTAATGAAAAACTGTTTTTT. Translating it yields CASRLQGSNEKLFF.

The J gene is TRBJ2-1, the V gene TRBV28; D is unresolved. V gave up 7 bases and J gave up 7 bases, with 17 bases separating them. This CDR3 comprises 14 residues. The germline V gene has CDR1 MDHEN and CDR2 SYDVKM. In DNA form, the CDR3 reads TGTGCCAGCATCTTGCGTGTCCCTGGTAATGAGCAGTTCTTC. Its protein product is CASILRVPGNEQFF.

The V call is TRBV20-1, the J call TRBJ1-5; TRBD1 agrees at 8 bases. The V gene end was trimmed by 5 bases and the J gene end by 0 bases; junction bases not matched to a gene: 21. This CDR3 contains 20 residues. Per germline, CDR1 DFQATT and CDR2 SNEGSKA (reference sequence). The CDR3 DNA reads TGCAGTGCTTCTGGACAGGGACGGGACCACATCCTAGATAGCAATCAGCCCCAGCATTTT. Protein: CSASGQGRDHILDSNQPQHF.